This T cell receptor (beta chain) derives from a study of cytomegalovirus exposure and HLA in healthy donors. Findings of the study overall: V- and J-gene trimming in TCR beta was tied to a missense DCLRE1C variant by an analysis performed later.

The PCR had 60 Vbeta and 13 Jbeta primers. Profiled with immunoSEQ multiplex PCR; TCRdb holds only in-frame clones, not every one. The sample contains about 130,000 clones, over 75% of which appear only once. In regard to this clone: Its specificity is unknown.

The sample was PBMCs. This TCR was recovered from a boy younger than 18 in good health and CMV-seronegative.

CDR3: CATRIGSQKANTEAFF. The CDR3 bases are TGTGCCACCAGAATCGGGTCTCAAAAGGCGAACACTGAAGCTTTCTTT. The rearrangement uses TRBV19 and TRBJ1-1; D remains ambiguous. The germline gives CDR1 LNHDA, CDR2 SQIVND (reference sequence). The CDR3 loop spans 16 amino acids. V was cut by 10 bases and J by 1 base, with 22 bases left in between.